Listed below are T cell receptor beta chains from one sample, sequenced in a study of blood T cell repertoires in COVID-19. Sequencing was performed with immunoSEQ multiplex PCR; in TCRdb, only in-frame clones are kept and a portion is missing. The data contain 200,000 to 250,000 clones, approximately 80% of them seen just once; the ten biggest clones take up under 2%. Source material: PBMCs or T cells enriched from blood (not recorded which). The source is a man aged 55 to 70 who had recovered from COVID-19. Each CDR3 is given with its conserved first and last residue. The D gene is left open where the match is weak. Clone size appears in some rows only: once, few, many, or a class for an expanded clone.

V	J	D	size	CDR3	DNA
TRBV18	TRBJ1-1	TRBD1	few	CASSPETGGPEAFF	TGTGCCAGCTCACCAGAGACAGGGGGACCTGAAGCTTTCTTT
TRBV7-8	TRBJ2-5	NA	NA	CASSPHGNQETQYF	TGTGCCAGCAGCCCCCACGGGAATCAAGAGACCCAGTACTTC
TRBV5-1	TRBJ1-1	TRBD1	once	CASSLGQGVGNTEAFF	TGCGCCAGCAGCTTGGGGCAGGGGGTTGGGAACACTGAAGCTTTCTTT
TRBV5-8	TRBJ1-2	TRBD1	NA	CASRWTGAGGYTF	TGTGCCAGCAGGTGGACAGGGGCTGGTGGCTACACCTTC
TRBV19	TRBJ1-2	TRBD1	once	CASSIWGQRTNYGYTF	TGTGCCAGTAGTATATGGGGACAGAGAACTAACTATGGCTACACCTTC
TRBV3-1/TRBV3-2	TRBJ1-6	NA	NA	CASSSISTSSYNSPLHF	TGTGCCAGCAGCTCGATATCCACAAGCTCCTATAATTCACCCCTCCACTTT
TRBV6-2/TRBV6-3	TRBJ1-5	TRBD1	once	CASSEGQPNQPQHF	TGTGCCAGCAGTGAGGGACAGCCTAATCAGCCCCAGCATTTT
TRBV5-6	TRBJ1-1	NA	NA	CASSWTVNTEAFF	TGTGCCAGCAGCTGGACAGTGAACACTGAAGCTTTCTTT
TRBV7-8	TRBJ1-1	TRBD1	NA	CASSADRGLAEAFF	TGTGCCAGCAGCGCCGACAGGGGGCTGGCTGAAGCTTTCTTT
TRBV5-6	TRBJ1-6	TRBD1	NA	CASSVGDRDNSPLHF	TGTGCCAGCAGCGTGGGCGACAGGGACAATTCACCCCTCCACTTT
TRBV30	TRBJ1-3	NA	NA	CAWSQVSAGNTIYF	TGTGCCTGGAGTCAGGTATCGGCTGGAAACACCATATATTTT
TRBV6-5	TRBJ1-6	TRBD1	once	CASRGGRAGSPLHF	TGTGCCAGCAGAGGGGGCAGGGCCGGCTCACCCCTCCACTTT
TRBV30	TRBJ2-5	NA	NA	CAWSPGQSNLAIGTQYF	TGTGCCTGGAGTCCCGGACAGTCCAACCTGGCGATCGGGACCCAGTACTTC
TRBV18	TRBJ2-2	NA	NA	CASSQGANTGELFF	TGTGCCAGCTCACAGGGGGCGAACACCGGGGAGCTGTTTTTT
TRBV6-2/TRBV6-3	TRBJ1-1	TRBD1	NA	CASSYGQGTEAFF	TGTGCCAGCAGTTACGGACAGGGCACTGAAGCTTTCTTT
TRBV18	TRBJ2-1	TRBD1	NA	CASSPWAQGSEQFF	TGTGCCAGCTCACCATGGGCACAGGGGAGTGAGCAGTTCTTC
TRBV15	TRBJ1-5	NA	NA	CATSRDPRQNRDQPQHF	TGTGCCACCAGCAGAGATCCGAGACAGAACAGGGATCAGCCCCAGCATTTT
TRBV20-1	TRBJ2-6	NA	NA	CSASMDSTFSGANVLTF	TGCAGTGCTAGTATGGACTCCACCTTCTCTGGGGCCAACGTCCTGACTTTC
TRBV24-1	TRBJ2-6	NA	NA	CATLITGGANVLTF	TGTGCCACCCTTATTACAGGTGGGGCCAACGTCCTGACTTTC
TRBV6-1	TRBJ2-7	NA	NA	CASSEGGIPYEQYF	TGTGCCAGCAGTGAAGGGGGCATCCCCTACGAGCAGTACTTC